Each of the 5 T cell receptor beta chains below was sequenced from the same sample in a study of vaccination effects on CD4 cells after COVID-19. These receptors have no identified antigens. TCRdb's table, derived via immunoSEQ multiplex PCR, lists solely in-frame clones and lacks some. Of 25,000 to 30,000 clones listed, 74% are singletons. Antigen-specific CD4+ T cells were expanded with viral peptide pools in the ViraFEST assay before sequencing. Investigators separated out CD4+ T cells once about eleven days of culture had passed. Participants were vaccinated with two doses of either the BNT162b2 or mRNA-1273 vaccine. The sample in question was CD4+ T cells from PBMCs cultured with HCoV-OC43 spike peptides, obtained after COVID-19 vaccination. Documented subset: HCoV-OC43 spike overlapping peptide pool stimulation. All receptors come from a human donor who received a COVID-19 vaccine.

The gene calls are TRBV27 and TRBJ1-6; 10 nucleotides line up with TRBD1. V lost 3 bases, J lost 9 bases, and 5 bases stayed unmatched. Germline V CDR1 and CDR2: MNHEY, SMNVEV (reference sequence). This CDR3 spans 15 amino acids. The DNA of the CDR3 is TGTGCCAGCAGTTTTCTCGGGACAGGGGTTTCACCCCTCCACTTT. It codes for CASSFLGTGVSPLHF.

A word on this clone: A read error is likely, as this CDR3 ends without the conserved phenylalanine or tryptophan. No DNA is shown, since the ends of the CDR3 on it are uncertain; the CDR3 is the one TCRdb lists. The genes are TRBV10-3 and TRBJ2-3; the D call of TRBD2 is as the table states it, not checked on the DNA. Termini included, the CDR3 measures 15 amino acids. Per the germline V gene, CDR1 is ENHRY and CDR2 is SYGVKD. The CDR3 sequence: CAISAGGQALDKKEV.

This chain links TRBV6-6 with TRBJ2-5; 9 bases map to TRBD1. This CDR3 has 16 amino acids. Germline CDR1 and CDR2: MNHNY and SVGAGI (reference sequence). Germline trimming cut 5 bases from V and 3 bases from J; bases unmatched to any gene: 10. The CDR3 DNA reads TGTGCCAGCAGTGGCCGGGACAGGGAAGGGAAAGAGACCCAGTACTTC. This sequence encodes CASSGRDREGKETQYF.

The gene calls are TRBV5-4 and TRBJ2-5; 7 positions agree with TRBD2. After removal of 3 bases from V and 4 bases from J, the junction contained 9 bases not matched to a gene. In germline, CDR1 is SGHNT, CDR2 YYREEE (reference sequence). The CDR3 runs to 15 residues. This chain's CDR3 is CASSSGIAGRETQYF. Written as DNA, the CDR3 is TGTGCCAGCAGCTCCGGGATAGCGGGTAGAGAGACCCAGTACTTC.

This chain joins TRBV6-5 and TRBJ1-2, with 7 bases fitting TRBD1. Germline V lookup: CDR1 MNHEY, CDR2 SVGAGI. This CDR3 contains 14 residues. Trimming at V came to 7 bases and at J to 4 bases, leaving 9 bases not matched to a gene. CDR3 DNA sequence: TGTGCCAGCACTCGAAGACAGGGCAGCTATGGCTACACCTTC. The encoded protein is CASTRRQGSYGYTF.